Listed below are T cell receptor beta chains from one sample, sequenced in a study of cytomegalovirus exposure and HLA in healthy donors. TCRdb's copy holds only in-frame clones and misses some; the assay was immunoSEQ multiplex PCR. The sample lists about 200,000 clones; approximately 78% were seen once. Sequencing input: PBMCs. These receptors came from a woman between 50 and 59 years old in good health and CMV-seropositive. Both conserved end residues are part of each CDR3. A D gene is named only where the DNA matches it firmly. Clone sizes are given selectively: once, few, many, or a class where the clone is expanded.

D gene | J gene | clone size | V gene | CDR3 DNA | CDR3 protein
. | TRBJ1-1 | . | TRBV20-1 | TGCAGTGCCACTTCTGCAGCTTTCTTT | CSATSAAFF
. | TRBJ2-7 | . | TRBV7-2 | TGTGCCAGCAGCTTCCTAGCGTACCACGAGCAGTACTTC | CASSFLAYHEQYF
TRBD2 | TRBJ2-2 | . | TRBV4-2 | TGTGCCAGCAGCCCGACTAGCGGGAGGACCGACACCGGGGAGCTGTTTTTT | CASSPTSGRTDTGELFF
TRBD1 | TRBJ2-3 | . | TRBV7-8 | TGTGCCAGCAGCCGGTCCCCGGACAGGGGTTCGGCAGATACGCAGTATTTT | CASSRSPDRGSADTQYF
. | TRBJ1-5 | . | TRBV2 | TGTGCCAGCAGTGTTGGAGGGTCGGGCAATCAGCCCCAGCATTTT | CASSVGGSGNQPQHF
TRBD1 | TRBJ2-2 | few | TRBV5-3 | TGTGCCAGAAGCGGGGACAGGGTCACCGGGGAGCTGTTTTTT | CARSGDRVTGELFF
. | TRBJ1-4 | once | TRBV19 | TGTGCCAGTAGTCCTGGGCGTGAAAAACTGTTTTTT | CASSPGREKLFF
TRBD2 | TRBJ2-1 | few | TRBV18 | TGTGCCAGCTCACCACCGTCGGGGGGGCCAAATGAGCAGTTCTTC | CASSPPSGGPNEQFF
. | TRBJ1-1 | many | TRBV29-1 | TGCAGCGTCGTTGACAGTGACACTGAAGCTTTCTTT | CSVVDSDTEAFF
TRBD1 | TRBJ1-2 | . | TRBV6-5 | TGTGCCAGCACCTCCGGGACAGGGACCGGCTATGGCTACACCTTC | CASTSGTGTGYGYTF
TRBD1 | TRBJ1-6 | . | TRBV7-8 | TGTGCCAGCAGCCGACGGACAGGGAACGATTCACCCCTCCACTTT | CASSRRTGNDSPLHF
TRBD1 | TRBJ1-2 | few | TRBV6-5 | TGTGCCAGCAGTCCATGGACAGGGTATGGCTACACCTTC | CASSPWTGYGYTF
TRBD1 | TRBJ1-3 | . | TRBV29-1 | TGCAGCGTTGCCACAGGGGGAGGAAACACCATATATTTT | CSVATGGGNTIYF
. | TRBJ2-1 | . | TRBV7-9 | TGTGCCAGCAGCTTAGATGCGACTAGTGGGAATGAGCAGTTCTTC | CASSLDATSGNEQFF
. | TRBJ1-2 | . | TRBV7-2 | TGTGCCAGCAGCGCGGGACCTCAAGGTTATGGCTACACCTTC | CASSAGPQGYGYTF
. | TRBJ2-1 | . | TRBV6-6 | TGTGCCAGCACCCAGGGGCCCTACAATGAGCAGTTCTTC | CASTQGPYNEQFF
TRBD2 | TRBJ2-1 | . | TRBV27 | TGTGCCAGCAGTTTACAACCTAGCGGGGGGAACAATGAGCAGTTCTTC | CASSLQPSGGNNEQFF
. | TRBJ2-1 | . | TRBV5-6 | TGTGCCAGCACCCAGAGGGACAAAACCAATGAGCAGTTCTTC | CASTQRDKTNEQFF
TRBD2 | TRBJ2-2 | once | TRBV19 | TGTGCCAGTAGTATCCGGACTAGCTGGCCCCGGGGCACCGGGGAGCTGTTTTTT | CASSIRTSWPRGTGELFF